This passage covers 10 T cell receptor beta chains from one sample sequenced in a study of CD8+CD57+ T cells in acquired aplastic anemia. The use of genomic DNA as template underpinned the TCR beta VDJ and CDR3 profiling. Each CDR3 protein gets one entry after TCRdb re-called the reads with MiXCR. This table holds hundreds of thousands of distinct CDR3 sequences, roughly 68% found once. The sequencing input was sorted CD4+, CD8+, or CD8+CD57+ T cells (not recorded which) from PBMCs. These receptors were taken from a human donor in good health, serving as a control.

The V gene is TRBV12-5, the J gene TRBJ1-6; TRBD1 might be the D (5 bases). The CDR3 contains 15 residues. Trimming removed 6 bases from V and 6 bases from J, with 15 bases in between. Germline CDR1 reads LGHNT; CDR2 reads FRNRAP. The DNA of the CDR3 is TGTGCTAGTGGGCCCCGGGCGGGGACTAATTCACCCCTCCACTTT. It yields the protein CASGPRAGTNSPLHF.

Ten or more counts support this clonotype. The V and J genes are TRBV7-8 and TRBJ1-1; D not certain. Germline CDR1 is SGHVS and CDR2 is FQNEAQ. Trimming cost V 5 bases and J 3 bases, with 10 bases left between them. The CDR3 spans 13 residues. In DNA form, the CDR3 reads TGTGCCAGCAGCGCCCGGGTGCACACTGAAGCTTTCTTT. Translating gives CASSARVHTEAFF. Variable domain in full (rest from reference TRBV7-8 and TRBJ1-1): GAGVSQSPRYKVAKRGQDVALRCDPISGHVSLFWYQQALGQGPEFLTYFQNEAQLDKSGLPSDRFFAERPEGSVSTLKIQRTQQEDSAVYLCASSARVHTEAFFGQGTRLTVV.

This chain connects TRBV7-2 to TRBJ1-6, with TRBD1 matching over 7 bases. The junction had 16 bases not matched to a gene; V was cut back by 2 bases and J by 18 bases. This CDR3 has 15 amino acids. Looked up from germline, CDR1 is SGHTA and CDR2 is FQGNSA. CDR3 nucleotides: TGTGCCAGCAGCTTAATCGGAGCAGGGGGTTCCCCGTACCACTTT. Protein product: CASSLIGAGGSPYHF. The variable domain in full, with the rest retrieved from reference TRBV7-2 and TRBJ1-6, is GAGVSQSPSNKVTEKGKDVELRCDPISGHTALYWYRQSLGQGLEFLIYFQGNSAPDKSGLPSDRFSAERTGGSVSTLTIQRTQQEDSAVYLCASSLIGAGGSPYHFGNGTRLTVT.

The J gene is TRBJ1-2, the V gene TRBV20-1; 9 bases fit TRBD1. CDR3 length: 18 residues. V gave up 7 bases and J gave up 8 bases; unmatched junction bases: 26. Germline V CDR1 and CDR2: DFQATT, SNEGSKA (reference sequence). In DNA form, the CDR3 reads TGCAGTGTTAGCCCCGGGACAGGGACCGGGGGCGCATTAGGCGGCTACACCTTC. This gives the protein CSVSPGTGTGGALGGYTF.

The genes are TRBV20-1 and TRBJ2-3, with D perhaps being TRBD1 or TRBD2 (5 bases each). Per germline, CDR1 DFQATT and CDR2 SNEGSKA (reference sequence). CDR3 size: 13 residues. Trimming took 2 bases from V and 6 from J, leaving 12 bases between them. Here the CDR3 DNA reads TGCAGTGCTAGATGTGGGGGACCGGATACGCAGTATTTT. Its protein is CSARCGGPDTQYF.

This clonotype was seen only a few times. The chain is built from TRBV7-2 and TRBJ2-5, with 7 bases matching TRBD2. Germline V CDR1 and CDR2: SGHTA, FQGNSA. J was trimmed by 3 bases and V by 6 bases; bases with no gene match: 4. The CDR3 is made up of 13 amino acids. The CDR3 protein is CASRSGVEETQYF. In nucleotides, the CDR3 is TGTGCCAGCAGGAGCGGGGTCGAAGAGACCCAGTACTTC.

Ten or more counts support this clonotype. V usage is TRBV30 and J usage is TRBJ1-2; D gene unclear. The CDR3 loop spans 13 amino acids. The V gene's germline CDR1 is GTSNPN and CDR2 SVGIG (reference sequence). V dropped 1 base and J dropped 1 base, with 7 bases sitting between them. The CDR3 is CAWSAVDNYGYTF. CDR3 bases: TGTGCCTGGAGTGCTGTAGATAACTATGGCTACACCTTC.

Comment on this clonotype: A much larger clone sits a single nucleotide away, making a read error possible. The chain employs TRBV3-1 and TRBJ2-5; D is uncertain. The CDR3 length is 18 residues. The germline gives CDR1 LGHDT, CDR2 YNNKEL (reference sequence). Trimming stripped 0 bases from V and 4 bases from J, with 21 bases between. CDR3 region: CASSQERWLTRDRETQYF. Written as DNA, the CDR3 is TGTGCCAGCAGCCAAGAGCGTTGGCTGACGCGTGACCGAGAGACCCAGTACTTC.

This clonotype was counted only a few times. The rearrangement joins TRBV27 to TRBJ1-4; 7 bases agree with TRBD1. The trim removed 5 bases at V and 4 bases at J, leaving 7 bases unmatched. Germline CDR1 MNHEY, CDR2 SMNVEV (reference sequence). The CDR3 length is 15 residues. The CDR3 DNA reads as TGTGCCAGCAGTGATACCGGGACAGATAATGAAAAACTGTTTTTT. Residues: CASSDTGTDNEKLFF.

This rearrangement joins TRBV9 to TRBJ1-2, with a tentative D call TRBD1 (6 bases). Germline V lookup: CDR1 SGDLS, CDR2 YYNGEE. V lost 0 bases, J lost 11 bases, and 20 bases lay in between. The length of the CDR3 is 15 residues. The CDR3 bases are TGTGCCAGCAGCGTAGGAGGAGGCACAGGGTATGCGTACACCTTC. As protein: CASSVGGGTGYAYTF. Combining the CDR3 with reference TRBV9 and TRBJ1-2 gives the whole variable domain DSGVTQTPKHLITATGQRVTLRCSPRSGDLSVYWYQQSLDQGLQFLIQYYNGEERAKGNILERFSAQQFPDLHSELNLSSLELGDSALYFCASSVGGGTGYAYTFGSGTRLTVV.